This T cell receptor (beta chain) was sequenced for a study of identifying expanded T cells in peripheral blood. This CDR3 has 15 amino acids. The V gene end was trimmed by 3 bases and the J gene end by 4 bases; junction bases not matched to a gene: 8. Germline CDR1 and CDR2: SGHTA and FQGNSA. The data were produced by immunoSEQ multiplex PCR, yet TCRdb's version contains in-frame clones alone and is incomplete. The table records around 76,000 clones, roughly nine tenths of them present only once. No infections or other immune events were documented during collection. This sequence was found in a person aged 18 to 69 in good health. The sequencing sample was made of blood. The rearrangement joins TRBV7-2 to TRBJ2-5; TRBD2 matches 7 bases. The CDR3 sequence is CASSLAGTGGETQYF. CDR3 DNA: TGTGCCAGCAGCTTGGCCGGGACGGGGGGAGAGACCCAGTACTTC. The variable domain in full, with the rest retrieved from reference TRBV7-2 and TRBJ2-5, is GAGVSQSPSNKVTEKGKDVELRCDPISGHTALYWYRQSLGQGLEFLIYFQGNSAPDKSGLPSDRFSAERTGGSVSTLTIQRTQQEDSAVYLCASSLAGTGGETQYFGPGTRLLVL.